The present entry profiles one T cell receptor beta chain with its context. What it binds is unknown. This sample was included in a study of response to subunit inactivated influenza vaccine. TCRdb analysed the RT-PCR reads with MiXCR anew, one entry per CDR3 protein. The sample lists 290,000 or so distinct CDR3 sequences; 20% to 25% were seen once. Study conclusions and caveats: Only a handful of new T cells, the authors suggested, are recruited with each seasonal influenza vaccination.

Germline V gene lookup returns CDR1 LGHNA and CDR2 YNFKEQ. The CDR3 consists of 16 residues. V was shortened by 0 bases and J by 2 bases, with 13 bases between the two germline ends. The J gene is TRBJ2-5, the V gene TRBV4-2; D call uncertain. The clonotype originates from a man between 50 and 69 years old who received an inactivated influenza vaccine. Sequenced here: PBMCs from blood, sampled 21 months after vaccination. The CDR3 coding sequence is TGTGCCAGCAGCCAAGAGGGGTTAGCCGATCAAGAGACCCAGTACTTC. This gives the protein CASSQEGLADQETQYF.